A selection of T cell receptor beta chains follows, all from one sample in a study of beta chain features in type 1 diabetes. Assay used: immunoSEQ multiplex PCR; TCRdb lists only in-frame clones, some missing. The table shows tens of thousands of clones, with approximately 70% occurring only once. Sequences were obtained from Tregs from blood. These receptors came from a woman aged 18-29 years with type 1 diabetes. Both conserved end residues are part of each CDR3. Each record gives: D gene, J gene, clone size, CDR3 length, V gene, CDR3 protein, CDR3 DNA. The D gene is left open where the match is weak. The size field is filled for only some rows; it gives once, few, many or a size class.

>TRBD2|TRBJ2-1|-|14|TRBV28
CASSWLAGNNEQFF
TGTGCCAGCAGTTGGCTAGCGGGGAACAATGAGCAGTTCTTC
>TRBD1|TRBJ2-3|once|18|TRBV7-9
CASSPKQGAAPSTDTQYF
TGTGCCAGCAGCCCCAAACAGGGGGCCGCACCAAGCACAGATACGCAGTATTTT
>-|TRBJ2-1|-|17|TRBV19
CASSRARGGGRYNEQFF
TGTGCCAGTAGTCGAGCTCGAGGGGGAGGGAGATACAATGAGCAGTTCTTC
>-|TRBJ2-7|once|14|TRBV4-1
CASSQDSGRAQQYF
TGCGCCAGCAGCCAAGATTCGGGCAGGGCCCAGCAGTACTTC
>TRBD2|TRBJ2-5|once|16|TRBV5-1
CASSLAPLAGEETQYF
TGCGCCAGCAGCTTGGCCCCACTAGCGGGAGAAGAGACCCAGTACTTC
>-|TRBJ1-5|-|15|TRBV6-5
CASSYSHEGNQPQHF
TGTGCCAGCAGTTACAGCCATGAGGGCAATCAGCCCCAGCATTTT
>TRBD1|TRBJ1-2|-|12|TRBV6-1
CASRRTGKGYTF
TGTGCCAGCAGGCGGACAGGGAAAGGCTACACCTTC
>TRBD2|TRBJ2-1|-|14|TRBV30
CAWTSGRVRDEQFF
TGTGCCTGGACCAGCGGGAGGGTCAGGGATGAGCAGTTCTTC
>TRBD1|TRBJ2-7|-|15|TRBV5-1
CASSWTSGTGNAGDF
TGCGCCAGCAGCTGGACCTCCGGGACAGGGAACGCAGGGGACTTC
>-|TRBJ1-1|-|13|TRBV27
CASARWLNTEAFF
TGTGCCAGCGCACGGTGGTTGAACACTGAAGCTTTCTTT
>TRBD1|TRBJ1-1|-|14|TRBV7-9
CASSSDRGGAEAFF
TGTGCCAGCAGCTCGGACAGGGGAGGGGCTGAAGCTTTCTTT
>-|TRBJ2-1|-|12|TRBV7-2
CASREVLGEQFF
TGTGCCAGCAGGGAAGTACTAGGTGAGCAGTTCTTC
>TRBD2|TRBJ2-1|-|18|TRBV10-3
CAISEPTIAGGLYNEQFF
TGTGCCATCAGTGAGCCGACTATTGCGGGAGGCCTCTACAATGAGCAGTTCTTC
>-|TRBJ2-5|once|14|TRBV7-2
CASSPNLAKETQYF
TGTGCCAGCAGCCCAAACCTAGCAAAGGAGACCCAGTACTTC
>TRBD2|TRBJ2-1|-|16|TRBV7-2
CASSIRTSGSGNEQFF
TGTGCCAGCAGCATTAGGACTAGCGGGAGCGGGAATGAGCAGTTCTTC
>TRBD2|TRBJ2-7|-|14|TRBV4-1
CASSQASGGYEQYF
TGCGCCAGCAGCCAAGCTAGCGGGGGGTACGAGCAGTACTTC
>-|TRBJ1-2|-|15|TRBV25-1
CASSEVFRSPDGYTF
TGTGCCAGCAGTGAAGTCTTCAGGTCCCCCGATGGCTACACCTTC
>TRBD1|TRBJ1-2|-|15|TRBV19
CASSTLGQGIGGYTF
TGTGCCAGTAGTACTCTTGGACAGGGGATCGGCGGCTACACCTTC
>-|TRBJ1-2|-|12|TRBV10-3
CAMRTAPYGYTF
TGTGCCATGCGGACAGCTCCCTATGGCTACACCTTC
>TRBD2|TRBJ2-7|-|17|TRBV4-3
CASSLGLAGVPPYEQYF
TGCGCCAGCAGCCTGGGACTAGCGGGGGTCCCCCCCTACGAGCAGTACTTC
>-|TRBJ2-7|-|12|TRBV28
CASTLSSYEQYF
TGTGCCAGCACCTTATCCTCTTACGAGCAGTACTTC
>TRBD1|TRBJ1-1|few|16|TRBV18
CASSRQGRGMNTEAFF
TGTGCCAGCTCCCGACAGGGCAGGGGAATGAACACTGAAGCTTTCTTT
>TRBD2|TRBJ2-2|-|14|TRBV4-1
CASALSGDTGELFF
TGCGCCAGCGCTCTTAGCGGGGACACCGGGGAGCTGTTTTTT
>TRBD2|TRBJ2-1|-|15|TRBV7-2
CASSISGRAYNEQFF
TGTGCCAGCAGCATTAGCGGGAGGGCCTACAATGAGCAGTTCTTC
>TRBD1|TRBJ1-2|once|15|TRBV9
CASSSRTGYNYGYTF
TGTGCCAGCAGCTCCCGGACAGGGTATAACTATGGCTACACCTTC
>-|TRBJ1-6|once|12|TRBV28
CATEGRGSPLHF
TGTGCCACCGAGGGCCGGGGATCACCCCTCCACTTT
>-|TRBJ1-2|-|12|TRBV7-2
CASSLTTGGYTF
TGTGCCAGCAGCTTAACAACAGGGGGCTACACCTTC
>-|TRBJ2-1|-|11|TRBV10-3
CATILGNEQFF
TGTGCCACTATTCTAGGCAATGAGCAGTTCTTC
>-|TRBJ2-2|once|14|TRBV19
CASSISRSTGELFF
TGTGCCAGTAGTATCAGTCGGAGCACCGGGGAGCTGTTTTTT
>TRBD2|TRBJ2-1|-|15|TRBV7-2
CASSQGGGGYNEQFF
TGTGCCAGCAGCCAAGGTGGGGGGGGGTACAATGAGCAGTTCTTC
>TRBD2|TRBJ2-3|-|14|TRBV29-1
CSFGLAGVLYTQYF
TGCAGCTTCGGACTAGCGGGAGTCCTGTATACGCAGTATTTT
>TRBD2|TRBJ2-7|few|13|TRBV30
CAWTGTSGYEQYF
TGTGCCTGGACTGGGACTAGCGGGTACGAGCAGTACTTC
>-|TRBJ2-7|few|15|TRBV5-1
CASRPGPGNSYEQYF
TGCGCCAGCCGCCCTGGCCCAGGCAACTCCTACGAGCAGTACTTC
>-|TRBJ1-1|-|13|TRBV7-9
CASSRQANTEAFF
TGTGCCAGCAGCCGACAGGCGAACACTGAAGCTTTCTTT
>TRBD2|TRBJ2-1|-|14|TRBV7-9
CASSLARLAGEQFF
TGTGCCAGCAGCTTAGCGCGACTAGCGGGTGAGCAGTTCTTC
>-|TRBJ2-3|-|13|TRBV25-1
CASSELPEDTQYF
TGTGCCAGCAGTGAACTGCCCGAGGATACGCAGTATTTT
>-|TRBJ2-2|-|15|TRBV6-1
CASPEGQKNTGELFF
TGTGCCAGCCCCGAAGGACAGAAGAACACCGGGGAGCTGTTTTTT
>-|TRBJ2-7|-|16|TRBV7-2
CASSLGSRFLTYEQYF
TGTGCCAGCAGCTTAGGTAGTCGCTTTCTAACCTACGAGCAGTACTTC
>-|TRBJ2-7|-|14|TRBV7-9
CASSLRGASYEQYF
TGTGCCAGCAGCTTACGCGGGGCCTCCTACGAGCAGTACTTC
>-|TRBJ2-5|-|15|TRBV5-4
CASSLGGLGQETQYF
TGTGCCAGCAGCTTGGGGGGGCTGGGCCAAGAGACCCAGTACTTC
>TRBD2|TRBJ2-5|-|15|TRBV7-2
CASSKLAGPQETQYF
TGTGCCAGCAGCAAACTAGCGGGGCCCCAAGAGACCCAGTACTTC
>TRBD2|TRBJ2-1|-|16|TRBV9
CASSPLNSGKYNEQFF
TGTGCCAGCAGCCCTCTCAATAGCGGGAAATACAATGAGCAGTTCTTC
>TRBD1|TRBJ1-5|-|14|TRBV7-2
CASSPRTGNQPQHF
TGTGCCAGCAGCCCCCGGACAGGGAATCAGCCCCAGCATTTT
>-|TRBJ1-2|few|17|TRBV10-3
CAISGRRSEVVNYGYTF
TGTGCCATCAGTGGGCGGCGCAGCGAGGTGGTTAACTATGGCTACACCTTC
>-|TRBJ1-1|few|15|TRBV5-1
CASSTFTQAGYVAFF
TGCGCCAGCAGCACCTTCACACAGGCGGGATATGTAGCTTTCTTT
>-|TRBJ1-5|-|13|TRBV6-5
CASTAGASQPQHF
TGTGCCAGCACAGCAGGGGCCAGTCAGCCCCAGCATTTT
>-|TRBJ2-3|few|17|TRBV7-8
CASSLGTVAWRWDTQYF
TGTGCCAGCAGCTTAGGCACGGTAGCTTGGCGGTGGGATACGCAGTATTTT
>-|TRBJ2-7|-|13|TRBV10-3
CAMRAGLGDEQYF
TGTGCCATGCGAGCTGGTCTAGGGGACGAGCAGTACTTC
>TRBD1|TRBJ2-2|-|17|TRBV5-1
CASSLQSGQPNTGELFF
TGCGCCAGCAGCTTGCAGTCGGGACAGCCGAACACCGGGGAGCTGTTTTTT
>-|TRBJ1-2|-|13|TRBV10-3
CATGPGADYGYTF
TGTGCCACGGGTCCAGGAGCGGACTATGGCTACACCTTC
>TRBD2|TRBJ2-2|-|17|TRBV25-1
CASSETSGRFSTGELFF
TGTGCCAGCAGTGAAACTAGCGGGAGATTTAGCACCGGGGAGCTGTTTTTT
>TRBD1|TRBJ2-7|-|15|TRBV4-3
CASSLLGTGGYEQYF
TGCGCCAGCAGCCTTCTAGGGACAGGGGGCTACGAGCAGTACTTC
>TRBD2|TRBJ2-1|-|14|TRBV2
CASRTSGNSNEQFF
TGTGCCAGCAGGACTAGCGGTAATTCCAATGAGCAGTTCTTC
>-|TRBJ2-6|medium-sized|12|TRBV29-1
CSVTAGANVLTF
TGCAGCGTGACAGCTGGGGCCAACGTCCTGACTTTC